A single sample is the source of the 12 T cell receptor beta chains below, sequenced in a study of T-cell reconstitution after alpha-beta-depleted transplantation in children. Researchers prepared the TCRbeta library using unique molecular identifiers, the study reports. TCRdb re-called the PCR reads through MiXCR, storing one row per CDR3 protein. The sample gives hundreds of thousands of distinct CDR3 sequences, 10% to 15% of which show up once; approximately 4.3% is in the top ten. The material was PBMCs, obtained from the stem cell graft. Receptors were obtained from a human donor who donated a stem cell graft to a child with Fanconi anemia.

In this sample, this clonotype turned up a few times. V is TRBV5-1 and J is TRBJ2-7; 11 bases agree with TRBD1. This CDR3 contains 15 residues. CDR1 and CDR2 from the germline V gene are SGHRS and YFSETQ. V shed 4 bases, J shed 3 bases, and the junction held 6 bases outside the gene matches. The CDR3 loop reads CASSAGTGGNYEQYF. In nucleotides, the CDR3 is TGCGCCAGCAGCGCTGGGACAGGGGGAAACTACGAGCAGTACTTC.

This clonotype came up many times. This sequence joins TRBV29-1 and TRBJ1-1; TRBD1 is a possible D gene (6 bases). From germline, CDR1 is SQVTM and CDR2 ANQGSEA. This CDR3 is built from 13 residues. Trimming shortened V by 5 bases and J by 0 bases, and 10 bases separated the two germline ends. CDR3 nucleotides: TGCAGCGTTCTGACAGGCTTGAACACTGAAGCTTTCTTT. Translating gives CSVLTGLNTEAFF.

There are many counts of this clonotype. V usage is TRBV25-1 and J usage is TRBJ2-1; no clear D. Between the trimmed V and J ends, which lost 1 base and 7 bases, there was a span of 20 bases. The CDR3 is 17 residues long. Per germline, CDR1 MGHDK and CDR2 SYGVNS. The CDR3 sequence is CASSELRFGMVRNEQFF. Written as DNA, the CDR3 is TGTGCCAGCAGTGAATTGAGGTTCGGAATGGTTAGGAATGAGCAGTTCTTC.

This clonotype was recorded at least ten times. The chain recombines TRBV10-3 with TRBJ1-3; TRBD1 matches 8 bases. The CDR3 covers 15 residues. Losses at the gene ends were 6 bases for V and 2 bases for J; bases not matched to a gene: 6. CDR1 is ENHRY, CDR2 SYGVKD, per germline. The CDR3 is CAISGSTGAGNTIYF. CDR3 in DNA: TGTGCCATCAGCGGGTCGACAGGGGCTGGAAACACCATATATTTT.

There are a few counts of this clonotype. This chain connects TRBV10-1 to TRBJ2-5; no firm D call. The CDR3 sequence is 13 residues long. Germline-derived CDR1 and CDR2 are WNHNN and SYGVQD (reference sequence). V lost 4 bases and J 2 bases, leaving 8 bases between the germline ends. The CDR3 protein is CASSGHIQETQYF. Written as DNA, the CDR3 is TGCGCCAGCAGTGGACACATACAAGAGACCCAGTACTTC.

This clonotype was recorded many times. This sequence joins TRBV20-1 and TRBJ2-1; D not resolved. Trimming took off 6 bases at V and 6 bases at J, with 9 bases between the two ends. This CDR3 contains 11 residues. Germline V gene sequence: CDR1 DFQATT, CDR2 SNEGSKA (reference sequence). The CDR3 reads CSAEVFNEQFF. In nucleotides, the CDR3 is TGCAGTGCAGAGGTTTTCAATGAGCAGTTCTTC.

This clonotype was detected a few times. The V and J genes are TRBV6-1 and TRBJ2-7, with TRBD2 identical over 9 bases. Germline assignment: CDR1 MNHNS and CDR2 SASEGT. Trimming took 0 bases from V and 2 from J; bases not matched to a gene: 2. This CDR3 is 15 amino acids long. The CDR3 region is CASSEALAGTYEQYF. The CDR3 nucleotides are TGTGCCAGCAGTGAAGCGCTAGCGGGAACCTACGAGCAGTACTTC.

The rearrangement joins TRBV18 to TRBJ2-3, with no clear D. Germline V gene sequence: CDR1 KGHSH, CDR2 LQKENI. The CDR3 is 13 amino acids. V was trimmed by 3 bases and J by 1 base, leaving 5 bases between them. CDR3 in amino acids: CASSPYGTDTQYF. DNA for the CDR3: TGTGCCAGCTCACCCTACGGCACAGATACGCAGTATTTT. The variable domain in full, completed from reference TRBV18 and TRBJ2-3, reads NAGVMQNPRHLVRRRGQEARLRCSPMKGHSHVYWYRQLPEEGLKFMVYLQKENIIDESGMPKERFSAEFPKEGPSILRIQQVVRGDSAAYFCASSPYGTDTQYFGPGTRLTVL.

In its sample, this clonotype was seen a few times. J is TRBJ2-7 and V is TRBV12-3 or TRBV12-4; possibly TRBD1 or TRBD2 for D (6 bases each). The CDR3 has 19 amino acids. Trimming left V 1 base short and J 2 bases short, with 24 bases between. The CDR3 bases are TGTGCCAGCAGTTTAGGTTATAGTCCGGGGGCGATAAGGCCCTACGAGCAGTACTTC. Translating gives CASSLGYSPGAIRPYEQYF.

This chain links TRBV19 with TRBJ2-1, with 8 positions matching TRBD1. Trimming removed 5 bases from V and 3 bases from J; junction bases left unmatched: 9. Looked up from germline, CDR1 is LNHDA and CDR2 is SQIVND (reference sequence). CDR3 length: 16 amino acids. This chain's CDR3 is CASSSRQGFVYNEQFF. CDR3 in DNA: TGTGCCAGTAGTTCGCGACAGGGGTTTGTCTACAATGAGCAGTTCTTC.

This clonotype has ten or more counts. The gene calls are TRBV5-1 and TRBJ1-2; D gene unclear. The CDR3 is made up of 13 amino acids. The V and J ends lost 4 bases and 3 bases respectively, with 10 bases between them. CDR1 is SGHRS and CDR2 is YFSETQ in the germline V gene. CDR3 protein: CASSPDGDYGYTF. Here the CDR3 DNA reads TGCGCCAGCAGCCCAGACGGGGACTATGGCTACACCTTC.

This clonotype was seen only a few times. The chain uses TRBV11-2 and TRBJ2-6; D uncertain. CDR1 is SGHAT, CDR2 FQNNGV, per germline. This CDR3 contains 16 residues. V dropped 5 bases and J dropped 0 bases, with 11 bases sitting between them. DNA for the CDR3: TGTGCCAGCAGCCAAAGCACCCCCTCTGGGGCCAACGTCCTGACTTTC. Translated: CASSQSTPSGANVLTF.